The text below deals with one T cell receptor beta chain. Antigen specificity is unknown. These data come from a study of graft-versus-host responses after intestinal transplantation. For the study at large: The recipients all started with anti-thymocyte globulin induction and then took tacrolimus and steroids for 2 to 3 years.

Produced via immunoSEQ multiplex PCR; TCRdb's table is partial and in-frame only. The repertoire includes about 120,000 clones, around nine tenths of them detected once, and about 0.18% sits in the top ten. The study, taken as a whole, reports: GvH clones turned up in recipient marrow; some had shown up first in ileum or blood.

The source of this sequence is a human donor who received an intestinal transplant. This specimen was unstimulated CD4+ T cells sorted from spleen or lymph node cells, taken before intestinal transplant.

Here the CDR3 DNA reads TGCGCCAGCAGCTGGCGACAGGGAACGGTAAATTCACCCCTCCACTTT. Protein sequence: CASSWRQGTVNSPLHF. The V call is TRBV5-1, the J call TRBJ1-6; 7 nucleotides match TRBD1. The V gene's germline CDR1 is SGHRS and CDR2 YFSETQ. This CDR3 has 16 residues. V lost 3 bases and J lost 7; bases outside the gene matches: 10.